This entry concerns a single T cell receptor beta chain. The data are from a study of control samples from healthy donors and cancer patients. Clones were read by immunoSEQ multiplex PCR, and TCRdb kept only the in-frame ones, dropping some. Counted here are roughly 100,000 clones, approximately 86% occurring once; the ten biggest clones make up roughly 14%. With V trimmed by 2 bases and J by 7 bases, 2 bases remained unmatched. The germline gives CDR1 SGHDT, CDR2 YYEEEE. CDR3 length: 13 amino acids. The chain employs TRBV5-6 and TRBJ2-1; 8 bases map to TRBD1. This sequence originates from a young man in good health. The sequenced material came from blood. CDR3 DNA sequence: TGTGCCAGCAGCTTCGGACAGGGAAATGAGCAGTTCTTC. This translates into CASSFGQGNEQFF.